This TCR beta chain was observed in a study of naive and memory T cell subsets. Study results and limitations: RNA-based TCR counts may shift with T cell activation and differentiation.

Looked up from germline, CDR1 is DFQATT and CDR2 is SNEGSKA (reference sequence). Trimming removed 0 bases from V and 5 bases from J, with 3 bases in between. The CDR3 is 11 residues long. An equimolar mix of two oligonucleotides served as the beta constant-region primer for TRBC1 and TRBC2. Four rounds of PCR amplified the ligated cDNA using nested alpha and beta constant-region primers plus SP2. From the UMI-ligation and nested PCR reads, TCRdb called clonotypes with MiXCR, one entry per CDR3 protein. This sample yields roughly 130,000 distinct CDR3 sequences, of which around 35% are seen a single time; approximately 0.87% belongs to the top ten. To note about this clonotype: As yet, its antigen is unknown.

This chain joins TRBV20-1 and TRBJ2-3; the D is unclear. This receptor was obtained from a human donor in good health. What was sequenced was central memory CD4+ T cells from blood. CDR3 amino acids: CSAREIDTQYF. The CDR3, as DNA: TGCAGTGCTAGAGAAATAGATACGCAGTATTTT.